This T cell receptor (beta chain) comes out of a study of blood T cell repertoires in COVID-19. Study background: Samples representing acute and convalescent COVID-19 were sourced from the United States, Italy and Spain.

Enrollment of patients from Seattle took place during active infection, with longitudinal follow-up. Germline V CDR1 and CDR2: SGHTA, FQGTGA. The CDR3 consists of 13 residues. Trimming took off 3 bases at V and 3 bases at J, with 9 bases between the two ends. Some clones are missing from TCRdb's copy, which holds only in-frame ones; the method was immunoSEQ multiplex PCR. The sample contains some 200,000 clones, 82% of which appear only once. This receptor was taken from a woman in her 70s with COVID-19, enrolled during active disease. The rearrangement uses TRBV7-3 and TRBJ2-7; a possible D gene is TRBD1 (5 bases). The sample was peripheral blood. The CDR3 protein is CASSFTRDYEQYF. The CDR3 nucleotides are TGTGCCAGCAGCTTTACCAGGGACTACGAGCAGTACTTC.